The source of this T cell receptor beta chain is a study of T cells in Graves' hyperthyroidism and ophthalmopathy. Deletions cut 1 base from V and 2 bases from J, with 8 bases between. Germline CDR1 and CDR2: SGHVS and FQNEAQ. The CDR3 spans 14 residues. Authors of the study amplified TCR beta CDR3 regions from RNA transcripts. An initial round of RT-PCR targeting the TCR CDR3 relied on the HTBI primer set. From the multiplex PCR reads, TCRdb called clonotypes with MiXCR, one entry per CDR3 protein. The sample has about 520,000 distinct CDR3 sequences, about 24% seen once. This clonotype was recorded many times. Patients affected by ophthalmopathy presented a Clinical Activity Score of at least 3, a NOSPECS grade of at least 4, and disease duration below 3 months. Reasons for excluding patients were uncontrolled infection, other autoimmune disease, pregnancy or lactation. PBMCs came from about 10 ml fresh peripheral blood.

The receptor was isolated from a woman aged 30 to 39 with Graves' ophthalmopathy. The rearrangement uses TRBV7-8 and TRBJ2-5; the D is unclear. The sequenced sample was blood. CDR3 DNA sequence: TGTGCCAGCAGCTTAGTCAGCAATCAAGAGACCCAGTACTTC. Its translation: CASSLVSNQETQYF.